These T cell receptor beta chains were read from a single sample in a study of shared clonotypes between healthy human individuals. Clones were sequenced by immunoSEQ multiplex PCR, and TCRdb holds only the in-frame ones, with some missing. This sample has some 700,000 clones; about 90% occur once, and the top ten carry about 34%. The sample consisted of memory CD8+ T cells from PBMCs. The receptors originated from a man between 18 and 29 years old in good health. Some clones in this sample may be carry-over from other donors' samples. The CDR3 runs from the conserved cysteine through the conserved F or W. The D gene is left open where the match is weak. The size entry is marked missing in some rows and otherwise reads once, few, many or a size class.

abundance | j_gene | d_gene | len | v_gene | CDR3aa | CDR3nt
- | TRBJ2-3 | - | 16 | TRBV11-3 | CASSRKGDASTDTQYF | TGTGCCAGCAGCCGGAAAGGGGACGCCAGCACAGATACGCAGTATTTT
- | TRBJ2-1 | TRBD2 | 13 | TRBV7-9 | CASSGGGYNEQFF | TGTGCCAGCAGCGGCGGGGGCTACAATGAGCAGTTCTTC
- | TRBJ1-6 | TRBD1 | 15 | TRBV11-2 | CASSLDWTGHSPLHF | TGTGCCAGCAGCTTAGACTGGACAGGGCACTCACCCCTCCACTTT
- | TRBJ1-4 | - | 17 | TRBV5-5 | CASSPLLSSGTNEKLFF | TGTGCCAGCAGCCCCCTTCTCTCCTCCGGAACTAATGAAAAACTGTTTTTT
- | TRBJ1-1 | - | 12 | TRBV6-5 | CASSYGRTEAFF | TGTGCCAGCAGTTATGGACGGACTGAAGCTTTCTTT
- | TRBJ2-3 | TRBD2 | 17 | TRBV27 | CASSLLGLVRGVDTQYF | TGTGCCAGCAGTTTACTGGGACTAGTCAGAGGAGTGGATACGCAGTATTTT
- | TRBJ2-1 | - | 15 | TRBV2 | CASSEAPGLYNEQFF | TGTGCCAGCAGTGAAGCTCCCGGGTTGTACAATGAGCAGTTCTTC
- | TRBJ2-3 | TRBD2 | 14 | TRBV7-2 | CASKYSGYADTQYF | TGTGCCAGCAAGTATAGCGGGTACGCAGATACGCAGTATTTT
once | TRBJ2-5 | - | 12 | TRBV13 | CASSGEGETQYF | TGTGCCAGCAGCGGGGAAGGGGAGACCCAGTACTTC
- | TRBJ1-4 | - | 15 | TRBV7-9 | CASSTKLRGNEKLFF | TGTGCCAGCAGTACTAAACTTAGGGGAAATGAAAAACTGTTTTTT
- | TRBJ2-1 | TRBD1 | 15 | TRBV27 | CASSLSRTGHNEQFF | TGTGCCAGCAGTTTATCGCGGACAGGACACAATGAGCAGTTCTTC
- | TRBJ2-1 | TRBD1 | 15 | TRBV7-2 | CASSPGGTGYNEQFF | TGTGCCAGCAGCCCCGGAGGGACAGGCTACAATGAGCAGTTCTTC
- | TRBJ1-4 | - | 15 | TRBV9 | CASSQEDRQNEKLFF | TGTGCCAGCAGCCAGGAGGACCGACAGAATGAAAAACTGTTTTTT
- | TRBJ1-5 | TRBD1 | 16 | TRBV6-1 | CASSDPTGVGNQPQHF | TGTGCCAGCAGTGACCCGACAGGGGTCGGCAATCAGCCCCAGCATTTT
once | TRBJ2-7 | - | 12 | TRBV5-1 | CASSLRWNEQYF | TGCGCCAGCAGCTTGAGATGGAACGAGCAGTACTTC
once | TRBJ2-3 | - | 15 | TRBV9 | CASSVALRDADTQYF | TGTGCCAGCAGCGTAGCTCTGCGGGATGCAGATACGCAGTATTTT
many | TRBJ1-4 | TRBD1 | 14 | TRBV6-5 | CASSEGQGAEKLFF | TGTGCCAGCAGTGAGGGACAGGGGGCTGAAAAACTGTTTTTT
- | TRBJ2-3 | TRBD2 | 16 | TRBV7-2 | CASSTERESFYGTQYF | TGTGCCAGCAGCACGGAGCGGGAGAGTTTTTATGGTACGCAGTATTTT
- | TRBJ2-7 | TRBD1 | 16 | TRBV4-1 | CASSQVPAGGINEQYF | TGCGCCAGCAGCCAAGTTCCGGCAGGGGGCATCAACGAGCAGTACTTC
- | TRBJ1-1 | - | 15 | TRBV15 | CATSRGRGMNTEAFF | TGTGCCACCAGCAGAGGGAGGGGAATGAACACTGAAGCTTTCTTT
- | TRBJ2-5 | TRBD1 | 15 | TRBV7-3 | CASSRQGDGWETQYF | TGTGCCAGCAGTAGACAGGGGGATGGTTGGGAGACCCAGTACTTC
- | TRBJ2-1 | TRBD2 | 16 | TRBV7-6 | CASSLGLAGSYNEQFF | TGTGCCAGCAGCTTAGGTTTAGCGGGGTCCTACAATGAGCAGTTCTTC
- | TRBJ1-1 | TRBD1 | 16 | TRBV28 | CASSFAGQGALTEAFF | TGTGCCAGCAGTTTCGCGGGGCAGGGGGCTCTGACTGAAGCTTTCTTT
- | TRBJ2-1 | TRBD1 | 15 | TRBV27 | CASSLVAGGFSEQFF | TGTGCCAGCAGTTTAGTTGCAGGGGGATTCAGTGAGCAGTTCTTC
- | TRBJ2-7 | TRBD1 | 16 | TRBV6-4 | CASSAPSDRAGHEQYF | TGTGCCAGCAGTGCCCCCAGTGACAGGGCCGGCCACGAGCAGTACTTC
- | TRBJ1-5 | - | 14 | TRBV7-8 | CASTLQGSMQPQHF | TGTGCCAGCACTCTACAGGGCAGTATGCAGCCCCAGCATTTT
- | TRBJ1-2 | - | 12 | TRBV7-6 | CASSPEGVYYTF | TGTGCCAGCAGCCCGGAGGGGGTATACTACACCTTC
- | TRBJ2-7 | - | 12 | TRBV5-1 | CASSLDNYEQYF | TGCGCCAGCAGCTTGGATAACTACGAGCAGTACTTC
- | TRBJ2-7 | - | 16 | TRBV6-5 | CASSSQGLITKYEQYF | TGTGCCAGCAGTTCCCAGGGGCTAATAACCAAATACGAGCAGTACTTC
- | TRBJ1-2 | - | 14 | TRBV16 | CASSHTGTPYGYTF | TGTGCCAGCAGCCATACCGGGACTCCCTATGGCTACACCTTC
few | TRBJ2-2 | - | 20 | TRBV27 | CASSLSRGARGNPPSGELFF | TGTGCCAGCAGTTTATCTAGGGGGGCAAGGGGAAACCCCCCGTCCGGGGAGCTGTTTTTT
- | TRBJ2-2 | TRBD1 | 15 | TRBV18 | CASRSGTAVTGELFF | TGTGCCAGCCGTTCCGGGACAGCCGTCACCGGGGAGCTGTTTTTT
- | TRBJ2-7 | - | 12 | TRBV7-9 | CASSHETIGQYF | TGTGCCAGCAGCCATGAGACGATAGGGCAGTACTTC
- | TRBJ1-2 | - | 15 | TRBV7-9 | CASSSTPGVWDGYTF | TGTGCCAGCAGCTCGACCCCGGGGGTTTGGGATGGCTACACCTTC
- | TRBJ2-1 | - | 13 | TRBV4-2 | CASSLAGYNEQFF | TGTGCCAGCAGCCTTGCAGGGTACAATGAGCAGTTCTTC
- | TRBJ1-3 | - | 12 | TRBV2 | CASMDLGNTIYF | TGTGCCAGCATGGACCTGGGAAACACCATATATTTT
- | TRBJ2-1 | TRBD1 | 15 | TRBV6-5 | CASSPRDRGGDEQFF | TGTGCCAGCAGTCCCCGGGACAGGGGGGGGGATGAGCAGTTCTTC
- | TRBJ2-3 | TRBD1 | 15 | TRBV2 | CASSEYRGRPDTQYF | TGTGCCAGCAGTGAATATAGGGGGCGACCAGATACGCAGTATTTT
- | TRBJ2-1 | - | 15 | TRBV11-2 | CASSNRQFSYNEQFF | TGTGCCAGCAGCAACAGGCAGTTCTCCTACAATGAGCAGTTCTTC
- | TRBJ2-7 | TRBD1 | 14 | TRBV7-9 | CASSHRDRAYEQYF | TGTGCCAGCAGCCACCGGGACAGGGCCTACGAGCAGTACTTC
- | TRBJ2-7 | - | 9 | TRBV20-1 | CSATGEQYF | TGCAGTGCTACAGGCGAGCAGTACTTC
- | TRBJ1-1 | - | 14 | TRBV27 | CASSLSRGGTEAFF | TGTGCCAGCAGTTTGTCGAGGGGAGGGACTGAAGCTTTCTTT